This T cell receptor (beta chain) was observed in a study of blood T cell repertoires in COVID-19. Background on the study: Samples representing acute and convalescent COVID-19 were sourced from the United States, Italy and Spain. T cells, B-cell-depleted T cells, or PBMCs supplied cDNA or gDNA.

In the source study's methods: Using reference gene primer amplification, nucleated cell counts were estimated. Only in-frame clones appear in the TCRdb table, and some are missing; sequencing was by immunoSEQ multiplex PCR. From that table come the V and J calls and clone size; the DNA was used to work out D and trimming. The sample shows approximately 150,000 clones, about 83% of them seen only once. The germline gives CDR1 MNHEY, CDR2 SVGAGI. Trimming pared 5 bases from V and 7 bases from J, leaving 11 bases between. There are 12 residues in the CDR3. Sequenced sample: peripheral blood. The chain links TRBV6-5 to TRBJ1-1; D is ambiguous. The sequence was obtained from a human donor in a cohort sampled during active COVID-19. CDR3 coding DNA: TGTGCCAGCAGTCCTACACAGAGTGAAGCTTTCTTT. Its protein product is CASSPTQSEAFF.